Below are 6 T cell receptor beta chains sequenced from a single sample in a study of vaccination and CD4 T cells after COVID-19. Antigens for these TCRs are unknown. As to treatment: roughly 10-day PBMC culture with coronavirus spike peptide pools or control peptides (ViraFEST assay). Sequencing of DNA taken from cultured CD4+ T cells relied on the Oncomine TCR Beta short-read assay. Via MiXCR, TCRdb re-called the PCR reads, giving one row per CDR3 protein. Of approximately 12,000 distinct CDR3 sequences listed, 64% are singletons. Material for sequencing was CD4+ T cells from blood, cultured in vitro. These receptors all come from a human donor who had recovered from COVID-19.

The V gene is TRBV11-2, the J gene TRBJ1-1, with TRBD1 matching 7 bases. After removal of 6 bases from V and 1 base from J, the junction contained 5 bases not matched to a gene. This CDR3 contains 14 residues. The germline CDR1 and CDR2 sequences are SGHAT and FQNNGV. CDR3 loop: CASSYRGGNTEAFF. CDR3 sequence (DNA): TGTGCCAGCAGTTACAGGGGAGGGAACACTGAAGCTTTCTTT.

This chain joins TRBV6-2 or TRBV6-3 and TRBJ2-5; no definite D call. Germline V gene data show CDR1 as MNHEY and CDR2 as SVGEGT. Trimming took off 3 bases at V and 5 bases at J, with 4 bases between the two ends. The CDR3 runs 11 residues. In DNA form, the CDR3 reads TGTGCCAGCAGTTATCGGGAGACCCAGTACTTC. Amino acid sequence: CASSYRETQYF.

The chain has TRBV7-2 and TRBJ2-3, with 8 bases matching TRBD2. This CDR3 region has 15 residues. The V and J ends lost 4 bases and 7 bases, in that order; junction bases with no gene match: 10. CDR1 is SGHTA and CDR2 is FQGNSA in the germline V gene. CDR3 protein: CASSSWAGLGNTQYF. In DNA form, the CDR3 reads TGTGCCAGCAGCTCATGGGCGGGACTAGGAAATACGCAGTATTTT.

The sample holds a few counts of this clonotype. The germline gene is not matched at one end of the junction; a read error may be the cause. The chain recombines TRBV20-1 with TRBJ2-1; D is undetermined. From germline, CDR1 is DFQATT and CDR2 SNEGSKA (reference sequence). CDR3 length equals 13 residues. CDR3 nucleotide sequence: TGCAGCGCTAGAGACCTTAGGCACAATGAGCAGTTCTTC. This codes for CSARDLRHNEQFF.

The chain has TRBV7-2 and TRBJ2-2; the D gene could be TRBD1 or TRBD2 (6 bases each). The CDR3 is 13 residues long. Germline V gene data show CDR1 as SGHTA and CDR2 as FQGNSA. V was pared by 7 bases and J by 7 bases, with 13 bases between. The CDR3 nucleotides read TGTGCCAGCATTCAAGGGGGGCACGGGGAGCTGTTTTTT. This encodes CASIQGGHGELFF.

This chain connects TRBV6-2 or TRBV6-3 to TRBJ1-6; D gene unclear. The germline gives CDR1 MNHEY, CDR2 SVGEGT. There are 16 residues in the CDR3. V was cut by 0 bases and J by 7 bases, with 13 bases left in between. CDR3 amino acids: CASSYSLGGKNSPLHF. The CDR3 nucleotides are TGTGCCAGCAGTTACTCCTTAGGCGGGAAAAATTCACCCCTCCACTTT.